This TCR beta chain was retrieved from a study of response to subunit inactivated influenza vaccine. A note on this clonotype: Its antigen is not known.

TCRdb redid the calling of the RT-PCR reads with MiXCR, one entry per CDR3 protein. The sample lists about 500,000 distinct CDR3 sequences; 15% to 20% were seen once. Whole-study results and caveats: The authors suggested that few new T cells are recruited per seasonal influenza vaccination.

The sample consisted of CD4+ T cells sorted from PBMCs, taken less than 25 months after vaccination. This clonotype was obtained from a man between 45 and 75 years old who received an inactivated influenza vaccine.

The CDR3, as DNA: TGTGCCAGCAGCGCGACAGGGTGGAATACCGGGGAGCTGTTTTTT. It specifies CASSATGWNTGELFF. This chain joins TRBV9 and TRBJ2-2, with 7 bases matching TRBD1. V lost 3 bases, J lost 5 bases, and 7 bases stayed unmatched. This CDR3 region has 15 residues. Germline CDR1 reads SGDLS; CDR2 reads YYNGEE.